This T cell receptor (beta chain) was profiled in a study of CD8 T cells in ankylosing spondylitis. Each TCR beta library was made by quantitative 5'-RACE that incorporated molecular barcodes. From the 5' RACE reads, TCRdb called clonotypes with MiXCR, one entry per CDR3 protein. The repertoire has 670,000 or so distinct CDR3 sequences, roughly 20% of them found once; the top ten carry under 20%. This clonotype was observed at least ten times. Its specificity is not known. Study-wide results and caveats: A motif in TCR beta, a set of under ten highly homologous variants, appeared characteristic of ankylosing spondylitis blood. Prior work had noted some motif variants in reactive arthritis blood and synovial fluid. CD8+ cells made up the disease-linked clones, which were relatively rare in peripheral blood. The clones that were linked to disease were reported to be significantly enriched in matched synovial fluid samples from ankylosing spondylitis patients.

The length of the CDR3 is 13 residues. The ends were cut back, 2 bases at V and 8 bases at J, with 12 bases in the middle. The source of this sequence is a male donor with ankylosing spondylitis. V usage is TRBV12-3 or TRBV12-4 and J usage is TRBJ1-2; maybe TRBD1 (6 bases). Sample: blood, either unsorted or a sorted T cell fraction (not recorded which). The CDR3 sequence: CASSLRQVTGYTF. In DNA form, the CDR3 reads TGTGCCAGCAGTTTACGACAGGTTACGGGCTACACCTTC.